One sample yielded the 11 T cell receptor beta chains listed below, sequenced in a study of blood T cell repertoires in COVID-19. Using immunoSEQ multiplex PCR, the repertoire was profiled, and TCRdb retains in-frame clones only, with some absent. The table lists over 450,000 clones, 80% to 90% of them singletons. Sequences were obtained from peripheral blood. The receptors come from a man between 18 and 35 years old with COVID-19, enrolled during active disease.

Only one count was recorded for this clone. The chain has TRBV7-9 and TRBJ1-6; TRBD1 might be the D (5 bases). The CDR3 consists of 15 residues. V lost 11 bases, J lost 14 bases, and 28 bases lay in between. Germline CDR1 and CDR2: SEHNR and FQNEAQ (reference sequence). DNA for the CDR3: TGTGCCGGAAACCTAGGACAAAATGAGTTCGCGGCCCTCCACTTT. The encoded protein is CAGNLGQNEFAALHF.

V is TRBV19 and J is TRBJ1-2; 9 bases fit TRBD1. The CDR3 covers 15 residues. J gave up 5 bases and V 5 bases, and 9 bases lay outside the gene matches. Germline-derived CDR1 and CDR2 are LNHDA and SQIVND (reference sequence). CDR3: CASSPPSGQGYGYTF. Here the CDR3 DNA reads TGTGCCAGTAGTCCTCCCTCGGGACAGGGTTATGGCTACACCTTC. The variable domain in full, with the rest retrieved from reference TRBV19 and TRBJ1-2, is DGGITQSPKYLFRKEGQNVTLSCEQNLNHDAMYWYRQDPGQGLRLIYYSQIVNDFQKGDIAEGYSVSREKKESFPLTVTSAQKNPTAFYLCASSPPSGQGYGYTFGSGTRLTVV.

The rearrangement links TRBV18 to TRBJ2-4; 9 nucleotides align to TRBD1. Germline values: CDR1 KGHSH, CDR2 LQKENI. The CDR3 extends over 16 amino acids. V shed 5 bases, J shed 0 bases, and the junction held 5 bases outside the gene matches. CDR3 nucleotide sequence: TGTGCCAGCTCAGCTCCGGGACAGGGAGCCAAAAACATTCAGTACTTC. As protein: CASSAPGQGAKNIQYF.

The chain has TRBV19 and TRBJ1-2; the D gene is possibly TRBD1 (5 bases). Germline values: CDR1 LNHDA, CDR2 SQIVND (reference sequence). V was clipped by 2 bases and J by 8 bases, with 18 bases between them. This CDR3 contains 15 residues. CDR3 sequence (DNA): TGTGCCAGTAGTATAACCGGGACTCCCAGTGGAGGCTACACCTTC. Protein sequence: CASSITGTPSGGYTF.

This sequence joins TRBV27 and TRBJ1-6; 8 positions agree with TRBD1. The CDR3 covers 16 residues. Trimming removed 1 base from V and 10 bases from J; junction bases left unmatched: 9. CDR1 is MNHEY and CDR2 is SMNVEV in the germline V gene (reference sequence). For the CDR3, the DNA is TGTGCCAGCAGTTTATGGGGCAGGGGGCGTCACTCACCCCTCCACTTT. Its translation is CASSLWGRGRHSPLHF.

Only a few counts were recorded for this clone. The chain couples TRBV5-4 to TRBJ2-7, with unresolved D. With 2 bases removed from V and 4 bases from J, the gap between germline ends came to 7 bases. This CDR3 region has 12 residues. Germline lookup yields CDR1 SGHNT and CDR2 YYREEE (reference sequence). This CDR3 is CASSFNSYEQYF. CDR3 sequence (DNA): TGTGCCAGCAGCTTTAACAGTTACGAGCAGTACTTC.

The V call is TRBV10-3, the J call TRBJ1-5; D may be TRBD1 (6 bases). The V and J ends lost 6 bases and 1 base respectively, with 10 bases between them. The CDR3 spans 14 residues. Germline V gene sequence: CDR1 ENHRY, CDR2 SYGVKD. CDR3 sequence reads: CAIREQGSNQPQHF. Written as DNA, the CDR3 is TGTGCCATCAGAGAACAGGGAAGCAATCAGCCCCAGCATTTT.

The gene calls are TRBV4-1 and TRBJ1-2, with D tentatively TRBD1 (6 bases). V gave up 1 base and J gave up 4 bases, with 13 bases separating them. Germline values: CDR1 MGHRA, CDR2 YSYEKL. The CDR3 consists of 15 residues. This CDR3 reads CASSQVPDSFYGYTF. The CDR3 DNA reads as TGCGCCAGCAGCCAAGTACCGGACAGCTTCTATGGCTACACCTTC.

This clone was counted a single time. The CDR3 loop reads CASSLLGAGELFF. The CDR3, as DNA: TGTGCCAGCAGCTTACTAGGGGCCGGGGAGCTGTTTTTT. The chain is built from TRBV7-3 and TRBJ2-2; D is perhaps TRBD1 (5 bases). The germline V gene has CDR1 SGHTA and CDR2 FQGTGA. The germline V and J ends were trimmed by 2 bases and 6 bases, with 7 bases remaining between them. The length of the CDR3 is 13 residues.

This chain joins TRBV5-1 and TRBJ2-5, with TRBD2 matching 9 bases. Looked up from germline, CDR1 is SGHRS and CDR2 is YFSETQ. This CDR3 region has 15 residues. V was pared by 0 bases and J by 3 bases, with 3 bases of the junction left unmatched. In nucleotides, the CDR3 is TGCGCCAGCAGCTTGGGGAGACTAGCGGAAGAGACCCAGTACTTC. Translating it yields CASSLGRLAEETQYF.

V and J are TRBV12-3 or TRBV12-4 and TRBJ2-7; no definite D call. CDR3 length equals 13 residues. The V and J ends lost 2 bases and 1 base respectively, with 6 bases between them. Here the CDR3 reads CASSLTGSYEQYF. CDR3 in DNA: TGTGCCAGCAGTTTAACCGGGTCCTACGAGCAGTACTTC.